The text below deals with one T cell receptor beta chain. A read error may produce the germline difference seen at one junction end. The sample originates from a study of CD8+CD57+ T cells in acquired aplastic anemia. Study context: Healthy CD8+ samples averaged roughly 9.9 million reads.

The length of the CDR3 is 11 residues. Germline V gene lookup returns CDR1 SSHAT and CDR2 FNYEAQ (reference sequence). Using genomic DNA as the template, TCR beta VDJ and CDR3 profiling was carried out. TCRdb recomputed calls from the reads with MiXCR, one row per CDR3 protein. This repertoire shows a few hundred thousand distinct CDR3 sequences, over 60% found once; its top ten account for approximately 30%. The origin of this receptor is a human donor in good health. The chain employs TRBV7-7 and TRBJ2-5; D remains unclear. The material sequenced was sorted CD4+, CD8+, or CD8+CD57+ T cells (not recorded which) from PBMCs. The CDR3 is CASSSPPAQYF. The CDR3 nucleotides are TGTGCTAGCAGCTCACCCCCGGCCCAGTACTTC. Full variable domain (missing parts from reference TRBV7-7 and TRBJ2-5): GAGVSQSPRYKVTKRGQDVTLRCDPISSHATLYWYQQALGQGPEFLTYFNYEAQPDKSGLPSDRFSAERPEGSISTLTIQRTEQRDSAMYRCASSSPPAQYFGPGTRLLVL.